The 2 T cell receptor beta chains below all came from one sample that was sequenced in a study of control samples from healthy donors and cancer patients. The table came from immunoSEQ multiplex PCR; TCRdb's copy has only in-frame clones and leaves some out. Among about 140,000 clones listed, 85% to 95% were seen once. Sequencing input: blood. The receptors were sampled from a man aged 40-50 years in good health.

This clone was recorded once. J is TRBJ2-5 and V is TRBV6-1, with 11 bases lining up with TRBD2. The CDR3 is 16 amino acids. In germline, CDR1 is MNHNS, CDR2 SASEGT. V shed 4 bases, J shed 1 base, and the junction held 5 bases outside the gene matches. The CDR3: CASSVTGTSGQETQYF. CDR3 DNA sequence: TGTGCCAGCAGTGTCACCGGGACTAGCGGCCAAGAGACCCAGTACTTC.

J is TRBJ1-3 and V is TRBV5-1, with D possibly being TRBD1 (5 bases). The CDR3 has 15 amino acids. Germline lookup yields CDR1 SGHRS and CDR2 YFSETQ. The V end lost 4 bases, the J end lost 0 bases, and 11 bases lay between the germline ends. The CDR3 sequence: CASSRDGASGNTIYF. DNA of the CDR3: TGCGCCAGCAGCCGGGACGGGGCCTCTGGAAACACCATATATTTT.